Here is one TCR beta chain with its context. Its antigen is unidentified. In germline, CDR1 is SGHTA, CDR2 FQGNSA. The V and J ends lost 1 base and 2 bases respectively, with 12 bases between them. The CDR3 covers 15 residues. The sample is drawn from a study of CD8 T cells in ankylosing spondylitis. The study's findings and limits: A TCR beta motif made of roughly eight highly homologous variants seemed typical of ankylosing spondylitis blood. Reports say disease-linked clones showed up significantly more in matched ankylosing spondylitis synovial fluid. Some motif variants had been reported before (in reactive arthritis synovial fluid and blood). CD8+ by phenotype, disease-linked clones were relatively rare in peripheral blood.

TCRdb fed the 5' RACE reads into MiXCR, producing one record per CDR3 protein. The sample holds under 850,000 distinct CDR3 sequences, 15% to 20% seen once. This sequence was found in a male donor with ankylosing spondylitis. V gene TRBV7-2 combines with J gene TRBJ2-7; possible D gene TRBD1, 5 bases. The sequenced sample was blood, either unsorted or a sorted T cell fraction (not recorded which). The CDR3 loop reads CASSLGRVVTYEQYF. In DNA form, the CDR3 reads TGTGCCAGCAGCTTAGGCAGGGTGGTCACCTACGAGCAGTACTTC. The full variable domain, in which reference TRBV7-2 and TRBJ2-7 provide the parts outside the CDR3, is GAGVSQSPSNKVTEKGKDVELRCDPISGHTALYWYRQSLGQGLEFLIYFQGNSAPDKSGLPSDRFSAERTGGSVSTLTIQRTQQEDSAVYLCASSLGRVVTYEQYFGPGTRLTVT.